This T cell receptor beta chain was captured by sequencing in a study of blood T cell repertoires in COVID-19. Turning to the study itself: COVID-19 samples collected from the United States, Italy and Spain covered acute and convalescent phases. From T cells, B-cell-depleted T cells, or PBMCs came the material, which was cDNA or gDNA.

In the original processing: Reference gene primers were amplified, and this amplification served to estimate nucleated cell counts. Repertoires were generated with immunoSEQ multiplex PCR, while TCRdb's copy carries only in-frame clones and drops some. That table supplies the V and J calls and clone size; D and trimming were determined from the DNA. The sample includes 200,000 to 250,000 clones, roughly 78% seen only once; the top ten take approximately 12%. Germline lookup yields CDR1 KGHSH and CDR2 LQKENI. After removal of 3 bases from V and 1 base from J, the junction contained 5 bases not matched to a gene. The CDR3 length is 15 residues.

The clonotype comes from a woman between 40 and 50 years old with acute or convalescent COVID-19. Sequencing was done on a sample of peripheral blood. This rearrangement joins TRBV18 to TRBJ2-7; TRBD1 matches at 8 bases. The CDR3 DNA sequence: TGTGCCAGCTCACCTCGACAGGGGAGTTCCTACGAGCAGTACTTC. Amino acid sequence: CASSPRQGSSYEQYF.